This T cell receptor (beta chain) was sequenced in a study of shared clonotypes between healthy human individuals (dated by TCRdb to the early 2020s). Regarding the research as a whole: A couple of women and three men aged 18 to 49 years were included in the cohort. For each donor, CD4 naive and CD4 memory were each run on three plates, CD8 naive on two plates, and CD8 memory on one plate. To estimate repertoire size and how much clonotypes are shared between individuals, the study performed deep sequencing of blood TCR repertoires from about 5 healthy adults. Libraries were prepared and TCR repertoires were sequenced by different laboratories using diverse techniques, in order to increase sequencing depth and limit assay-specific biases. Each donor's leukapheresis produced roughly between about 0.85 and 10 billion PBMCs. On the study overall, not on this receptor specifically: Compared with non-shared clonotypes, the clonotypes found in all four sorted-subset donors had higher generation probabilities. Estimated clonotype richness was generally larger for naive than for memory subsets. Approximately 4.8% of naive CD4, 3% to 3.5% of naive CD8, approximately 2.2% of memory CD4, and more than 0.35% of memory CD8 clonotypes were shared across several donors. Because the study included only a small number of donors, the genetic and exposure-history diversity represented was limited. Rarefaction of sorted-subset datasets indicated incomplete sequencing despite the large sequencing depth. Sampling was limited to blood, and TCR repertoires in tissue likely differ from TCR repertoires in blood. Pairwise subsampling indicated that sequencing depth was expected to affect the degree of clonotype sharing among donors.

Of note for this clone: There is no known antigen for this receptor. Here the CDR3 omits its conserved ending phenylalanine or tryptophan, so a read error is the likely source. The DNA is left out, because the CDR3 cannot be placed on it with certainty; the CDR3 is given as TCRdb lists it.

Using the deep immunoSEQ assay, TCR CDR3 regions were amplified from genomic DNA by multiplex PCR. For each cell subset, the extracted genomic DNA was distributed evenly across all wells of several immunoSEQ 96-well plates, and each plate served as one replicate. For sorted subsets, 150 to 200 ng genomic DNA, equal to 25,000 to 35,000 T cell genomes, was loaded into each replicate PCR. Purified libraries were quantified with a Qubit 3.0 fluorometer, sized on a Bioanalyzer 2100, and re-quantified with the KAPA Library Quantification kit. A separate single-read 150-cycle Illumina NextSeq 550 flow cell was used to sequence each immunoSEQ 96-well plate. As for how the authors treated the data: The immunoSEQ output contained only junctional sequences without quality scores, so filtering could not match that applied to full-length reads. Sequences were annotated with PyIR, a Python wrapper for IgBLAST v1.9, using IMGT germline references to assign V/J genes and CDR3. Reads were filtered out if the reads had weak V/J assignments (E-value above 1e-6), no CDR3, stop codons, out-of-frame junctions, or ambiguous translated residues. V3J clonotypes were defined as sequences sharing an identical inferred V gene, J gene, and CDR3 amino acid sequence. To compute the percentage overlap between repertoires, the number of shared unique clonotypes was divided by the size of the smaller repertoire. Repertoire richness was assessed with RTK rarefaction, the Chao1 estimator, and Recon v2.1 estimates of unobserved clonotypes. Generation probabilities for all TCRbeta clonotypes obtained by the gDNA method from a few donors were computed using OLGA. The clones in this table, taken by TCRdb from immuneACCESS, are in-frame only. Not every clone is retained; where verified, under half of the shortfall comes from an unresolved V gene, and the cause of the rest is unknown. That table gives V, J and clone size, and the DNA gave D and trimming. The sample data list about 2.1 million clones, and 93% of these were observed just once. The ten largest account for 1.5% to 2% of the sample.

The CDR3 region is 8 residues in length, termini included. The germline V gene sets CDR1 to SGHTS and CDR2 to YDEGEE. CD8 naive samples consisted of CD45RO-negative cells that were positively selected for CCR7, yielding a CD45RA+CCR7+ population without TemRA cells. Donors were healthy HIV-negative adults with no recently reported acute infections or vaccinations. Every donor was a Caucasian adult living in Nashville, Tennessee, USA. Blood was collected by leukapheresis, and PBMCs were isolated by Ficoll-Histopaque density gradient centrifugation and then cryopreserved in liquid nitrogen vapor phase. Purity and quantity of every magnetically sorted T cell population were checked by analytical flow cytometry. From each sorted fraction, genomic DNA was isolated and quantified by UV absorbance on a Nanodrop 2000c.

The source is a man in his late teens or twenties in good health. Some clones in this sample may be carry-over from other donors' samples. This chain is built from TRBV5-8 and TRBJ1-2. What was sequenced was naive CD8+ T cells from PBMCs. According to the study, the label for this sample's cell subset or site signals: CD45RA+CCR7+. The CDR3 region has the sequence CASSPTLI.